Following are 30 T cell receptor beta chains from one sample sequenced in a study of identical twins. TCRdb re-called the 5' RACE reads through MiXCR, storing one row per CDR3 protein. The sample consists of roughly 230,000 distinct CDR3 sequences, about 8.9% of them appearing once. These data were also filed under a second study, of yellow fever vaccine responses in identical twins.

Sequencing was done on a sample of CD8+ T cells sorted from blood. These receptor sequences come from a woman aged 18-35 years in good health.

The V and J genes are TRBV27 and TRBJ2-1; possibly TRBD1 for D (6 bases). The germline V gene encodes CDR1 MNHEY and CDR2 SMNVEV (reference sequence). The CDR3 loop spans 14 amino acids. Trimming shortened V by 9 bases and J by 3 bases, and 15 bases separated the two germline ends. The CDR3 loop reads CASARGGGYNEQFF. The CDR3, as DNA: TGTGCCAGTGCCAGGGGTGGGGGCTACAATGAGCAGTTCTTC.

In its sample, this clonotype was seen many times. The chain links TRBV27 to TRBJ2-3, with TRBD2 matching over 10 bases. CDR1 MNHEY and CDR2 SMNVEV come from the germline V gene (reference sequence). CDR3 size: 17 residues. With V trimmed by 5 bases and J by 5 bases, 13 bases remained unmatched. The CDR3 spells CASSHLPGLARGDTQYF. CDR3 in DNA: TGTGCCAGCAGTCATCTTCCGGGACTAGCGAGAGGAGATACGCAGTATTTT.

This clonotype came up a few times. CDR3 coding DNA: TGTGCCAGCAGCTTATCTGGACAGAGGAATGAAAAACTGTTTTTT. Protein product: CASSLSGQRNEKLFF. The J gene is TRBJ1-4, the V gene TRBV7-9, with TRBD1 as a possible D gene (6 bases). The CDR3 consists of 15 residues. Per germline, CDR1 SEHNR and CDR2 FQNEAQ (reference sequence). Trimming removed 2 bases at V and 5 bases at J, with 12 bases between.

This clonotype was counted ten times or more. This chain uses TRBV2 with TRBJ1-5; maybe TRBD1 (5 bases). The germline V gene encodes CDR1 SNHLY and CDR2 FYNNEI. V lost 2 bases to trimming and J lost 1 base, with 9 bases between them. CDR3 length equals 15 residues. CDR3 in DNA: TGTGCCAGCAGTGAATCTAGGGGAAGCAATCAGCCCCAGCATTTT. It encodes CASSESRGSNQPQHF. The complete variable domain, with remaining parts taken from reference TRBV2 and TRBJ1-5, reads EPEVTQTPSHQVTQMGQEVILRCVPISNHLYFYWYRQILGQKVEFLVSFYNNEISEKSEIFDDQFSVERPDGSNFTLKIRSTKLEDSAMYFCASSESRGSNQPQHFGDGTRLSIL.

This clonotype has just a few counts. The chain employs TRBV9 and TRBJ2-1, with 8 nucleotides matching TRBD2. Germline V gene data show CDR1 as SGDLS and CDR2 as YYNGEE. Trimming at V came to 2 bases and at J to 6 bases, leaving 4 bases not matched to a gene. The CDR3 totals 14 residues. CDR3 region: CASSVFRGGNEQFF. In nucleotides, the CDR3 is TGTGCCAGCAGCGTCTTTCGGGGGGGCAATGAGCAGTTCTTC.

The CDR3 region is CAISGLLSDEQFF. Written as DNA, the CDR3 is TGTGCCATCAGCGGACTCCTAAGCGATGAGCAGTTCTTC. The chain couples TRBV10-3 to TRBJ2-1, with D perhaps matching TRBD2 (5 bases). This CDR3 has 13 residues. V was clipped by 6 bases and J by 8 bases, with 14 bases between them. Germline V gives CDR1 ENHRY, CDR2 SYGVKD.

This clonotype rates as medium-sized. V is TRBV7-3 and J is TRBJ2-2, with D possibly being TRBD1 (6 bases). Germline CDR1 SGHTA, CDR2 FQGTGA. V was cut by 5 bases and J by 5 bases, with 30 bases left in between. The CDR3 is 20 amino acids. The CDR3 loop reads CASSPKGGGVWTAGTGELFF. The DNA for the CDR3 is TGTGCCAGCAGCCCAAAGGGTGGTGGGGTTTGGACAGCCGGAACCGGGGAGCTGTTTTTT. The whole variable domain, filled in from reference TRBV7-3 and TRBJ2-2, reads GAGVSQTPSNKVTEKGKYVELRCDPISGHTALYWYRQSLGQGPEFLIYFQGTGAADDSGLPNDRFFAVRPEGSVSTLKIQRTERGDSAVYLCASSPKGGGVWTAGTGELFFGEGSRLTVL.

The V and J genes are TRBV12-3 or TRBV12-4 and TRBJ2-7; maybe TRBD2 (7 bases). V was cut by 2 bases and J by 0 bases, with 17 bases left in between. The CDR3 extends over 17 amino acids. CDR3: CASSLIGGGQSSYEQYF. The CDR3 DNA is TGTGCCAGCAGTTTAATTGGCGGGGGCCAGAGCTCCTACGAGCAGTACTTC.

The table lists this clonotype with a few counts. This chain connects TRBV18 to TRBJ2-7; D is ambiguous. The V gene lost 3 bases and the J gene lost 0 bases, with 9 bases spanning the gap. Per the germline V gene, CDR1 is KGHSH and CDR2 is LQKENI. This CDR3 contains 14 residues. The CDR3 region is CASSPEQASYEQYF. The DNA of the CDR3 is TGTGCCAGCTCACCCGAGCAGGCCTCCTACGAGCAGTACTTC.

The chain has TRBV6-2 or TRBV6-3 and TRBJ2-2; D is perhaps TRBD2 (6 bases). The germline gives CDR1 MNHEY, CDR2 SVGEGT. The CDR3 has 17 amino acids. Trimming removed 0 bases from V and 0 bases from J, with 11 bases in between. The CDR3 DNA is TGTGCCAGCAGTTACTCGAGCCTAGCGCCGAACACCGGGGAGCTGTTTTTT. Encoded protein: CASSYSSLAPNTGELFF.

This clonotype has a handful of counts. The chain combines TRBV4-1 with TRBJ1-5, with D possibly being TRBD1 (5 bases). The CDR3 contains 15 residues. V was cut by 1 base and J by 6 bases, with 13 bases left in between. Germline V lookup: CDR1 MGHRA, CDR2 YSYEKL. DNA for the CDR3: TGCGCCAGCAGCCAAGTATTGGGGGAAGGTCAGCCCCAGCATTTT. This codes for CASSQVLGEGQPQHF.

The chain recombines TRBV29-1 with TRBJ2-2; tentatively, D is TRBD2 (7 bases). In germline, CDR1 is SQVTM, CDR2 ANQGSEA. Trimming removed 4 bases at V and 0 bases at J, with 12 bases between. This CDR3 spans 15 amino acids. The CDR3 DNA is TGCAGCGTTGCCGGGGGGCCTGCGAACACCGGGGAGCTGTTTTTT. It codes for CSVAGGPANTGELFF.

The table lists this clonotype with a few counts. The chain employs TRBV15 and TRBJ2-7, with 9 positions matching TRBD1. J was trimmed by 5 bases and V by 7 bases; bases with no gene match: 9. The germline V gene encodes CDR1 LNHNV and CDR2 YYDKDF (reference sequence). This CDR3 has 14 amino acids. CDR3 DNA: TGTGCCACCACCCGGGACAGGGTGCGCAACGAGCAGTACTTC. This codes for CATTRDRVRNEQYF.

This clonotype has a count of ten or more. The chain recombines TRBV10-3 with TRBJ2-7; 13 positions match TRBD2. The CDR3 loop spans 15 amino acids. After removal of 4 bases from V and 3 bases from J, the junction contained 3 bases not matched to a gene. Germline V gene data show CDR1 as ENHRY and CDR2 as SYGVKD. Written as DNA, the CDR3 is TGTGCCATCAGTGCGACTAGCGGGGGGTTCTACGAGCAGTACTTC. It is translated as CAISATSGGFYEQYF.

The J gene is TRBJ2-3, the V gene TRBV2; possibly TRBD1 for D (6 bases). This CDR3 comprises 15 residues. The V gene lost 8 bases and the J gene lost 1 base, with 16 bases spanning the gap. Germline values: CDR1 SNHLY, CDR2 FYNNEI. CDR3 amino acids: CASLGPQGGTDTQYF. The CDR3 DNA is TGTGCCAGCTTGGGCCCACAGGGCGGCACAGATACGCAGTATTTT.

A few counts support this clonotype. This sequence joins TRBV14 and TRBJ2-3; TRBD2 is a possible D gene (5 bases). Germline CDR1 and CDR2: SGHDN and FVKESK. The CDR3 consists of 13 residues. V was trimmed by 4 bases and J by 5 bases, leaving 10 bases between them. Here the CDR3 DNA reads TGTGCCAGCAGCCCAAGCGGTGGAGATACGCAGTATTTT. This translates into CASSPSGGDTQYF.

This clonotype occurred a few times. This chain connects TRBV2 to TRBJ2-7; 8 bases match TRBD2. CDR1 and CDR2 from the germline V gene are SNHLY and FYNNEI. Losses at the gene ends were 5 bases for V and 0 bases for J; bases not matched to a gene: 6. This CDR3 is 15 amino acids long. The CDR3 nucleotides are TGTGCCAGCAGTCGACTAGCGCCCAGCTCCTACGAGCAGTACTTC. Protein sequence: CASSRLAPSSYEQYF.

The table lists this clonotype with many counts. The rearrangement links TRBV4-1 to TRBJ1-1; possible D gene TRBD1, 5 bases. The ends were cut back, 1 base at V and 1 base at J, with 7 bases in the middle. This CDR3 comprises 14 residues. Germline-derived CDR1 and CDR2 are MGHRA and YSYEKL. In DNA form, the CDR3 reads TGCGCCAGCAGCCAAGGGGACGGGAACACTGAAGCTTTCTTT. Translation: CASSQGDGNTEAFF.

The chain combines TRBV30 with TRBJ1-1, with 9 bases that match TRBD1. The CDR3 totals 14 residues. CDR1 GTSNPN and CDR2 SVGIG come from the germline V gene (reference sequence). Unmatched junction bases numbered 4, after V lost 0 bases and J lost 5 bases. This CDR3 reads CAWSVGQGLTEAFF. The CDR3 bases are TGTGCCTGGAGTGTGGGACAGGGTCTGACTGAAGCTTTCTTT. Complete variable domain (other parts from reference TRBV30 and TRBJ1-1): SQTIHQWPATLVQPVGSPLSLECTVEGTSNPNLYWYRQAAGRGLQLLFYSVGIGQISSEVPQNLSASRPQDRQFILSSKKLLLSDSGFYLCAWSVGQGLTEAFFGQGTRLTVV.

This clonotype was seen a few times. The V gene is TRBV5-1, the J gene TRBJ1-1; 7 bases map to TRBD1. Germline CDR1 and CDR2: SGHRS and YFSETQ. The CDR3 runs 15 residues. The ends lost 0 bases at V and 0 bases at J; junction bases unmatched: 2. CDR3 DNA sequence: TGCGCCAGCAGCTTGGAGGGACAGCTGAACACTGAAGCTTTCTTT. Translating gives CASSLEGQLNTEAFF. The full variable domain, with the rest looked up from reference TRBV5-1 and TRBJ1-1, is KAGVTQTPRYLIKTRGQQVTLSCSPISGHRSVSWYQQTPGQGLQFLFEYFSETQRNKGNFPGRFSGRQFSNSRSEMNVSTLELGDSALYLCASSLEGQLNTEAFFGQGTRLTVV.

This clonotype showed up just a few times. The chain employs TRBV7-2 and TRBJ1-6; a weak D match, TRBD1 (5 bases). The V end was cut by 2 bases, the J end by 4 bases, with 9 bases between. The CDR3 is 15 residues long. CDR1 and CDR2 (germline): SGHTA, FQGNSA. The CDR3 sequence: CASSLPGRYNSPLHF. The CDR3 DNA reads TGTGCCAGCAGCTTACCGGGACGATATAATTCACCCCTCCACTTT.

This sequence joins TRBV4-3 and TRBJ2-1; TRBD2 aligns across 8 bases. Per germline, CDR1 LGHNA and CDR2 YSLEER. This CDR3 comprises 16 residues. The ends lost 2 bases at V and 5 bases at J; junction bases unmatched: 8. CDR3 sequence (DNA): TGCGCCAGCAGCCAAAACACGGGACTAGGAAACAATGAGCAGTTCTTC. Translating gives CASSQNTGLGNNEQFF.

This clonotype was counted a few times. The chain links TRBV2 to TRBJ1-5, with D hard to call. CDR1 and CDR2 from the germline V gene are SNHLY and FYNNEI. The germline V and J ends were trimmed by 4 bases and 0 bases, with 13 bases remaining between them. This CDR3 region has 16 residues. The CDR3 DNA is TGTGCCAGCAGTGTGGACCGGGAACTTAGCAATCAGCCCCAGCATTTT. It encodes CASSVDRELSNQPQHF.

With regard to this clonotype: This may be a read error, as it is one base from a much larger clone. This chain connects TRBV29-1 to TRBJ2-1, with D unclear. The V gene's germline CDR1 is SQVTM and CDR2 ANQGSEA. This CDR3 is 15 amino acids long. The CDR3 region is CSPVGHLESWNGQFF. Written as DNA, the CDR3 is TGCAGCCCGGTAGGGCACCTAGAAAGCTGGAATGGGCAGTTCTTC.

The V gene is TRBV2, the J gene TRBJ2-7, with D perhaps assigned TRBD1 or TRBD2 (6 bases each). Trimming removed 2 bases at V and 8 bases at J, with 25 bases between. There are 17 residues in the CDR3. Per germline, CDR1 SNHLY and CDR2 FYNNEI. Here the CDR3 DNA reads TGTGCCAGCAGTGAAACCCCGGAGGGGGAAGACCTACGAAAGCAGTACTTC. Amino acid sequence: CASSETPEGEDLRKQYF.

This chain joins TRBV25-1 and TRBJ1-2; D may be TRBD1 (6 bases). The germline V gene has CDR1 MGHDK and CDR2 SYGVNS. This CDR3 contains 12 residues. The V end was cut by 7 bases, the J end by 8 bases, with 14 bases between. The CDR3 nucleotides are TGTGCCAGCATGTCAGGGGCGCGAGGCTACACCTTC. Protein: CASMSGARGYTF.

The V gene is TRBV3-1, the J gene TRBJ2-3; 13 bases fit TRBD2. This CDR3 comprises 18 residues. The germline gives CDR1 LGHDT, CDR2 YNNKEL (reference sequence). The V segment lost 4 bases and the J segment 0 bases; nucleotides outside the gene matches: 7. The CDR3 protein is CASSPRTSGSISTDTQYF. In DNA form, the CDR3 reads TGTGCCAGCAGCCCTCGGACTAGCGGGAGCATCAGCACAGATACGCAGTATTTT.

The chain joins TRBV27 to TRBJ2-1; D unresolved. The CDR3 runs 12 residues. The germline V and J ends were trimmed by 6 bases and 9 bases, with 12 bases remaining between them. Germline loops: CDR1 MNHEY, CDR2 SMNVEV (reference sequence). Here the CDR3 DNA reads TGTGCCAGCAGCTCCCCCAGTGCTGAGCAGTTCTTC. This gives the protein CASSSPSAEQFF.

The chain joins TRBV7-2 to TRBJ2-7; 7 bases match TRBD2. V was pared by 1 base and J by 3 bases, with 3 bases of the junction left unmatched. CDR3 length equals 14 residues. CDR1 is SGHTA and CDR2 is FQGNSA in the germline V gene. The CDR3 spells CASSLVAGVYEQYF. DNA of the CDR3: TGTGCCAGCAGCTTAGTGGCGGGGGTCTACGAGCAGTACTTC.

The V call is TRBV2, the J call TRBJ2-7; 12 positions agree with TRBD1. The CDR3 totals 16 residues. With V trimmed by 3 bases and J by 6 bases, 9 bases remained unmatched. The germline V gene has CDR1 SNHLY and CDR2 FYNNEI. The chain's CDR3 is CASSDGAGTGGGEQYF. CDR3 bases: TGTGCCAGCAGTGATGGGGCCGGGACAGGGGGCGGCGAGCAGTACTTC.